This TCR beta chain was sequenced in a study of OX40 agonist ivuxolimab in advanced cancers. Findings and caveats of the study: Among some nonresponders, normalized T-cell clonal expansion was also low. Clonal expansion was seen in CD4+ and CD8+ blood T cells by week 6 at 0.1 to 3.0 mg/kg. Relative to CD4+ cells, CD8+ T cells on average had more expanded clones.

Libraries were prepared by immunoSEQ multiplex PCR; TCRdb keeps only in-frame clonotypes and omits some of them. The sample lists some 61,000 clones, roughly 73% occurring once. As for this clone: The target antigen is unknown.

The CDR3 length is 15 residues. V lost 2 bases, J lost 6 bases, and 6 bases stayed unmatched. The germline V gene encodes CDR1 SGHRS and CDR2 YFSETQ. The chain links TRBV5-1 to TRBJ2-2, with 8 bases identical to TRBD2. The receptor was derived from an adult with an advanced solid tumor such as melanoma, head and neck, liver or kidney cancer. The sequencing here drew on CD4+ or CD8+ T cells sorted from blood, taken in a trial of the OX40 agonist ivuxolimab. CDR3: CASSLTAGEAGELFF. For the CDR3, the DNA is TGCGCCAGCAGCTTAACAGCGGGGGAGGCCGGGGAGCTGTTTTTT.